The next 14 T cell receptor beta chains were all read from a single sample in a study of shared clonotypes between healthy human individuals. The table came from immunoSEQ multiplex PCR; TCRdb's copy has only in-frame clones and leaves some out. The table shows about 1 million clones, with roughly 70% occurring only once. The sample was memory CD4+ T cells sorted from blood. Subset of the sample: CD45RA-negative fraction. The origin of the receptors is a man aged 18 to 35 in good health.

The V gene is TRBV10-3, the J gene TRBJ2-1; TRBD2 aligns across 14 bases. Per germline, CDR1 ENHRY and CDR2 SYGVKD. The CDR3 spans 19 residues. The J segment lost 7 bases and the V segment lost 10 bases, leaving 21 bases of the junction unmatched. CDR3 amino acids: CATERGRLAGGPKENEQFF. DNA of the CDR3: TGTGCCACCGAACGAGGTAGACTAGCGGGAGGGCCCAAGGAAAATGAGCAGTTCTTC.

The chain carries TRBV5-6 and TRBJ2-3, with 14 bases identical to TRBD2. This CDR3 region has 17 residues. V dropped 4 bases and J dropped 1; count of bases not matched to a gene: 5. CDR1 is SGHDT, CDR2 YYEEEE, per germline. The CDR3 here is CASSRMGLAGGTDTQYF. The CDR3 DNA follows: TGTGCCAGCAGCAGGATGGGACTAGCGGGGGGCACAGATACGCAGTATTTT.

The chain joins TRBV30 to TRBJ1-4; 7 nucleotides agree with TRBD1. J lost 0 bases, V lost 3 bases, and 4 bases had no gene match. This CDR3 is built from 15 residues. Per the germline V gene, CDR1 is GTSNPN and CDR2 is SVGIG (reference sequence). The DNA for the CDR3 is TGTGCCTGGAGCCGAGGGGGCGCAACTAATGAAAAACTGTTTTTT. Translated: CAWSRGGATNEKLFF.

The chain links TRBV9 to TRBJ2-3; D may be TRBD1 (6 bases). CDR3 length: 12 amino acids. Germline V gene lookup returns CDR1 SGDLS and CDR2 YYNGEE. V was pared by 3 bases and J by 4 bases, with 6 bases between. The CDR3 is CASSEGADTQYF. CDR3 coding DNA: TGTGCCAGCAGCGAGGGGGCAGATACGCAGTATTTT.

The chain combines TRBV7-6 with TRBJ1-3; possibly TRBD1 for D (5 bases). The CDR3 consists of 16 residues. CDR1 and CDR2 (germline): SGHVS, FNYEAQ. V lost 4 bases, J lost 4 bases, and 17 bases lay in between. CDR3 nucleotide sequence: TGTGCCAGCAGCTCATCACAGGTTTTGGGAGGAAACACCATATATTTT. This codes for CASSSSQVLGGNTIYF.

The V call is TRBV5-6, the J call TRBJ2-1; D remains unclear. Germline V CDR1 and CDR2: SGHDT, YYEEEE. The CDR3 consists of 16 residues. The V and J ends lost 0 bases and 0 bases respectively, with 10 bases between them. In DNA form, the CDR3 reads TGTGCCAGCAGCTTGGACCGGTGGAGCTCCTACAATGAGCAGTTCTTC. It is translated as CASSLDRWSSYNEQFF.

The DNA of the CDR3 is TGCGCCAGCAGCTCGGGGGACAGGGACCAAGAGACCCAGTACTTC. Translating it yields CASSSGDRDQETQYF. This chain uses TRBV5-1 with TRBJ2-5; 9 positions match TRBD1. Trimming at V came to 3 bases and at J to 0 bases, leaving 3 bases not matched to a gene. The germline CDR1 and CDR2 sequences are SGHRS and YFSETQ. The CDR3 covers 15 residues.

V is TRBV7-9 and J is TRBJ2-1; no clear D. Germline CDR1 SEHNR, CDR2 FQNEAQ (reference sequence). CDR3 length: 16 residues. Trimming stripped 2 bases from V and 5 bases from J, with 16 bases between. The CDR3 bases are TGTGCCAGCAGCTTATATTCTCGTGAGGAGAACAATGAGCAGTTCTTC. It is translated as CASSLYSREENNEQFF.

The chain couples TRBV28 to TRBJ2-1; TRBD2 aligns across 10 bases. V trimming: 10 bases; J trimming: 9 bases; junction bases outside the gene matches: 15. The germline gives CDR1 MDHEN, CDR2 SYDVKM. CDR3 size: 15 residues. This CDR3 is CATSSPAGGLVEQFF. Here the CDR3 DNA reads TGTGCCACCTCCAGCCCAGCGGGGGGGCTGGTTGAGCAGTTCTTC.

This chain connects TRBV7-9 to TRBJ1-2, with 10 bases identical to TRBD1. This CDR3 has 16 amino acids. V shed 5 bases and J 2 bases; nucleotides not matched to a gene: 8. CDR1 and CDR2 (germline): SEHNR, FQNEAQ (reference sequence). The CDR3: CASSQQGTGVNYGYTF. CDR3 nucleotide sequence: TGTGCCAGCAGCCAACAGGGGACAGGGGTAAACTATGGCTACACCTTC.

This clone has a handful of counts. The V call is TRBV5-4, the J call TRBJ1-2; the D is unclear. The CDR3 is made up of 14 amino acids. Germline CDR1 reads SGHNT; CDR2 reads YYREEE (reference sequence). V was clipped by 0 bases and J by 0 bases, with 6 bases between them. The CDR3 loop is CASSLAGSNYGYTF. The CDR3 coding sequence is TGTGCCAGCAGCTTGGCCGGATCTAACTATGGCTACACCTTC.

This clone turned up a few times. This chain connects TRBV27 to TRBJ1-6; tentatively, D is TRBD1 (6 bases). V was cut by 4 bases and J by 4 bases, with 11 bases left in between. The CDR3 loop spans 15 amino acids. CDR1 MNHEY and CDR2 SMNVEV come from the germline V gene (reference sequence). The CDR3 bases are TGTGCCAGCAGTTCCCGACAGGTTTATAATTCACCCCTCCACTTT. Its translation is CASSSRQVYNSPLHF.

Of note for this clone: Other DNA sequences in this sample translate to the same CDR3. V and J are TRBV5-1 and TRBJ1-1; D is possibly TRBD1 (5 bases). Germline V gene lookup returns CDR1 SGHRS and CDR2 YFSETQ. CDR3 length equals 13 residues. Trimming left V 3 bases short and J 1 base short, with 7 bases between. This CDR3 reads CASSSQENTEAFF. The DNA of the CDR3 is TGCGCCAGCAGCTCACAGGAGAACACTGAAGCTTTCTTT. The whole variable domain, remainder taken from reference TRBV5-1 and TRBJ1-1, is KAGVTQTPRYLIKTRGQQVTLSCSPISGHRSVSWYQQTPGQGLQFLFEYFSETQRNKGNFPGRFSGRQFSNSRSEMNVSTLELGDSALYLCASSSQENTEAFFGQGTRLTVV.

There are a few counts of this clone. V gene TRBV19 combines with J gene TRBJ1-6, with D possibly being TRBD1 (5 bases). CDR3 length: 15 residues. With 7 bases removed from V and 5 bases from J, the gap between germline ends came to 15 bases. Germline CDR1 is LNHDA and CDR2 is SQIVND (reference sequence). The CDR3 nucleotides are TGTGCCAGTAAGGACTCATGGGGGGATAATTCACCCCTCCACTTT. Encoded protein: CASKDSWGDNSPLHF.